The sequence of this T cell receptor beta chain was determined in a study of identical twins. Study-wide results and limits: For monozygotic twins, models underestimated out-of-frame TCR alpha sharing.

The sample holds a few counts of this clonotype. Its antigen is unidentified. Among all donors, each was a healthy Caucasian. TCRdb processed the 5' RACE reads anew with MiXCR; each CDR3 protein has one entry. The sample holds more than 250,000 distinct CDR3 sequences, approximately 8% seen once. This CDR3 region has 17 residues. V shed 6 bases and J 7 bases; nucleotides not matched to a gene: 18. CDR1 MNHEY and CDR2 SVGEGT come from the germline V gene. The same data also contributed to another study, on yellow fever vaccine responses in identical twins. Turning to that study: Reportedly, the T cell response mounted by twins to vaccine seemed partly convergent, partly personalized.

The rearrangement uses TRBV6-2 or TRBV6-3 and TRBJ2-1; TRBD2 agrees at 7 bases. Sequencing was performed on memory (CD45RO+) T cells sorted from blood. This clonotype was sampled from a woman aged 18-30 years in good health. DNA for the CDR3: TGTGCCAGCAGAAGAGCCCCGGGACTATCTTTTTCTAATGAGCAGTTCTTC. This encodes CASRRAPGLSFSNEQFF.